This T cell receptor beta chain originates from a study of CD8+ T cells in alopecia areata. Noted treatment: oral pan-JAK inhibitor, 5-10 mg twice daily. The CDR3 is 17 amino acids. The ends were cut back, 5 bases at V and 1 base at J, with 19 bases in the middle. Germline V gene sequence: CDR1 MNHEY, CDR2 SMNVEV (reference sequence). Extraction of RNA preceded its reverse transcription into cDNA, which served as the sequencing template. Sequencing was performed with immunoSEQ multiplex PCR; in TCRdb, only in-frame clones are kept and a portion is missing. In the table there are 270,000 or so clones, 58% of which are singletons.

V is TRBV27 and J is TRBJ2-3; D call uncertain. The TCR comes from a human donor with alopecia areata. The specimen was CD4+ T cells sorted from blood, collected at week 24, from a patient treated with tofacitinib. The CDR3 loop reads CASSLTFSWAGTDTQYF. The CDR3 DNA sequence: TGTGCCAGCAGTCTTACGTTCAGCTGGGCGGGCACAGATACGCAGTATTTT.